This is a list of T cell receptor beta chains from one sample in a study of cytomegalovirus exposure and HLA in healthy donors. Clones were read by immunoSEQ multiplex PCR, and TCRdb kept only the in-frame ones, dropping some. The table lists roughly 150,000 clones, over 70% of them singletons. Input material: PBMCs. Source of these receptors: a woman in her thirties or forties in good health and CMV-seronegative. The CDR3 runs from the conserved cysteine through the conserved F or W. A D gene is named only where the DNA matches it firmly. Rows give clone size only sometimes, using once, few, many, or a class for an expanded clone.

clone size	V gene	D gene	J gene	CDR3 protein	CDR3 DNA
once	TRBV25-1	.	TRBJ2-3	CASSPRRQAAGDTQYF	TGTGCCAGCAGTCCCAGGAGACAGGCCGCAGGGGATACGCAGTATTTT
.	TRBV6-5	TRBD2	TRBJ2-3	CASSSLAGADTQYF	TGTGCCAGCAGTTCACTAGCGGGGGCAGATACGCAGTATTTT
.	TRBV5-4	TRBD2	TRBJ2-3	CASSLAGGPTDTQYF	TGTGCCAGCAGCTTGGCGGGAGGGCCCACAGATACGCAGTATTTT
.	TRBV7-6	.	TRBJ2-3	CASSRQGDTQYF	TGTGCCAGCAGCCGCCAGGGAGATACGCAGTATTTT
.	TRBV15	TRBD2	TRBJ2-7	CATSRDLAGTSYEQYF	TGTGCCACCAGCAGGGATCTAGCGGGAACGTCCTACGAGCAGTACTTC
.	TRBV19	.	TRBJ1-2	CASTPDRSRYGYTF	TGTGCCAGTACCCCTGACAGATCGCGCTATGGCTACACCTTC
few	TRBV10-2	.	TRBJ2-5	CASSEQQETQYF	TGCGCCAGCAGTGAGCAGCAAGAGACCCAGTACTTC
.	TRBV28	.	TRBJ1-2	CASTSPTRTNYGYTF	TGTGCCAGCACCTCCCCGACACGTACTAACTATGGCTACACCTTC
many	TRBV4-3	TRBD1	TRBJ2-3	CASSQDPGTGSDTQYF	TGCGCCAGCAGCCAAGATCCTGGGACAGGGTCAGATACGCAGTATTTT
.	TRBV7-2	.	TRBJ2-1	CASSPQAGLYNEQFF	TGTGCCAGCAGCCCCCAAGCGGGCCTCTACAATGAGCAGTTCTTC
.	TRBV11-3	TRBD2	TRBJ2-2	CASSPRRVAGGTGELFF	TGTGCCAGCAGCCCTCGGAGGGTAGCGGGGGGAACCGGGGAGCTGTTTTTT
.	TRBV6-1	TRBD2	TRBJ2-1	CASSESLAGGLLPQFF	TGTGCCAGCAGTGAATCTCTGGCGGGGGGGCTTCTCCCTCAGTTCTTC
.	TRBV5-1	.	TRBJ1-1	CASSLEGVVTEAFF	TGCGCCAGCAGCTTGGAGGGGGTGGTCACTGAAGCTTTCTTT
few	TRBV5-4	TRBD1	TRBJ1-6	CASSFRQGNNSPLHF	TGTGCCAGCAGCTTTCGACAGGGGAATAATTCACCCCTCCACTTT
.	TRBV11-3	TRBD2	TRBJ2-2	CASRSGGSGELFF	TGTGCCAGCAGGTCGGGGGGGTCCGGGGAGCTGTTTTTT
once	TRBV6-6	.	TRBJ2-4	CASSYQIAKNIQYF	TGTGCCAGCAGTTACCAAATAGCCAAAAACATTCAGTACTTC
.	TRBV5-1	.	TRBJ1-2	CASSLETDYYGYTF	TGCGCCAGCAGCCTTGAGACTGATTACTATGGCTACACCTTC
.	TRBV28	.	TRBJ2-4	CASSFQRGKNIQYF	TGTGCCAGCAGTTTTCAGCGAGGCAAAAACATTCAGTACTTC
.	TRBV7-2	.	TRBJ2-7	CASSLRAREAYEQYF	TGTGCCAGCAGCTTAAGGGCCAGGGAAGCCTACGAGCAGTACTTC
once	TRBV12-5	.	TRBJ1-4	CASGFSGAEEKLFF	TGTGCTAGTGGTTTTTCAGGGGCAGAGGAAAAACTGTTTTTT
.	TRBV5-5	.	TRBJ1-5	CASSLEYSNQPQHF	TGTGCCAGCAGCTTGGAATATAGCAATCAGCCCCAGCATTTT
.	TRBV6-4	.	TRBJ2-3	CASSDSQGTSTDTQYF	TGTGCCAGCAGTGACTCTCAGGGCACTAGCACAGATACGCAGTATTTT
.	TRBV7-3	.	TRBJ2-7	CASSTIIDRSSYEQYF	TGTGCCAGCAGCACGATCATCGACAGGTCATCCTACGAGCAGTACTTC
.	TRBV7-8	TRBD2	TRBJ2-7	CASSTPRGGGRANEQYF	TGTGCCAGCAGCACCCCAAGGGGGGGCGGGAGGGCTAACGAGCAGTACTTC
.	TRBV13	.	TRBJ1-4	CASSFSSRANEKLFF	TGTGCCAGCAGCTTCTCCTCCCGGGCTAATGAAAAACTGTTTTTT
once	TRBV7-8	.	TRBJ2-1	CASTPTEGQGYNEQFF	TGTGCCAGCACCCCCACCGAGGGCCAGGGGTATAATGAGCAGTTCTTC
.	TRBV7-9	.	TRBJ2-7	CSSSGPGVPEQYF	TGTTCCAGCAGCGGGCCGGGAGTCCCCGAGCAGTACTTC
.	TRBV4-3	.	TRBJ1-3	CASSQEVGRGNTIYF	TGCGCCAGCAGCCAAGAAGTTGGCCGTGGAAACACCATATATTTT
.	TRBV7-2	TRBD2	TRBJ2-7	CASSPGLAGGNEQYF	TGTGCCAGCAGCCCCGGACTAGCGGGGGGGAACGAGCAGTACTTC
once	TRBV11-3	.	TRBJ2-3	CASSHGQNTDTQYF	TGTGCCAGCAGCCACGGACAGAACACAGATACGCAGTATTTT
.	TRBV10-3	.	TRBJ1-4	CAIGEEKLFF	TGTGCCATAGGAGAAGAAAAACTGTTTTTT
.	TRBV7-2	TRBD2	TRBJ2-7	CASSVGEREVNEQYF	TGTGCCAGCAGCGTAGGAGAACGGGAGGTAAATGAGCAGTACTTC
.	TRBV27	.	TRBJ2-2	CASSLFGTGELFF	TGTGCCAGCAGTTTGTTCGGGACCGGGGAGCTGTTTTTT
.	TRBV30	TRBD1	TRBJ2-3	CAWSPGQESTDTQYF	TGTGCCTGGAGTCCGGGACAGGAAAGCACAGATACGCAGTATTTT
.	TRBV9	TRBD1	TRBJ1-3	CASSADPTGGRFGNTIYF	TGTGCCAGCAGCGCGGACCCAACAGGGGGAAGATTTGGAAACACCATATATTTT
.	TRBV4-1	.	TRBJ1-1	CASSQQRGQNTEAFF	TGCGCCAGCAGCCAACAGCGCGGACAGAACACTGAAGCTTTCTTT
few	TRBV11-2	TRBD1	TRBJ2-7	CASSLEWTGISEQYF	TGTGCCAGCAGCTTAGAGTGGACAGGTATAAGTGAGCAGTACTTC
.	TRBV7-9	TRBD1	TRBJ2-7	CASSPKDRGYEQYF	TGTGCCAGCAGCCCAAAGGACAGGGGCTACGAGCAGTACTTC
.	TRBV6-1	.	TRBJ2-7	CASSPSRGRYEQYF	TGTGCCAGCAGTCCTTCCAGGGGCCGCTACGAGCAGTACTTC